The T cell receptor (beta chain) under discussion was sequenced for a study of a mutant IDH1 vaccine in newly diagnosed glioma. Method: immunoSEQ multiplex PCR; TCRdb's copy keeps in-frame clones and lacks some. This table has tens of thousands of clones, 80% to 90% appearing once. Stated time point: baseline, week 1 (first vaccination visit). Indicated treatment: pre-vaccination baseline after standard-of-care therapy. This CDR3 spans 16 amino acids. CDR1 and CDR2 (germline): LGHNT, FRNRAP. V lost 6 bases, J lost 5 bases, and 13 bases stayed unmatched. The source was PBMCs, collected from a glioma patient treated with radiotherapy, temozolomide or both. The rearrangement joins TRBV12-5 to TRBJ2-5, with 9 nucleotides matching TRBD2. The receptor's source is a man between 35 and 55 years old with glioma. The CDR3: CASGALGAGGMETQYF. DNA of the CDR3: TGTGCTAGTGGGGCCCTAGGGGCGGGAGGGATGGAGACCCAGTACTTC.